The TCR beta chain under discussion was sequenced for a study of regulatory dendritic cells for organ transplantation (dated by TCRdb to about 2017). Background on the whole study: To make regulatory dendritic cells, monocytes were cultured with vitamin D3 on days 0 and 4, plus IL-10 on day 4. On day 6, LPS was added to the DC cultures so that the response of the DCs to a potent maturation-inducing agent could be evaluated. TCRbeta repertoires were sequenced from sorted naive and memory CD4+ and CD8+ T cells before and after allostimulation with regulatory or mature dendritic cells.

Sorted T cell subsets were CFSE-labeled and co-cultured for roughly 5 days with allogeneic regulatory or mature dendritic cells at a 1:10 DC:T ratio. FACS was used to sort naive T cells as CD45RA+ cells and memory T cells as CD45RO+ CD4+ or CD8+ cells. T cells for TCR sequencing came from a couple of healthy control subjects. The Qiagen DNeasy Blood & Tissue Kit was used for extraction of genomic DNA. Multiplexed two-step PCR with Vbeta-specific forward primers and Jbeta-specific reverse primers was used to amplify TCRbeta CDR3 regions. Through the immunoSEQ service, TCRbeta libraries were sequenced on an Illumina instrument. Regarding the original processing steps: IMGT annotation was used to assign V, D and J genes, and synthetic CDR3 analogues were used to correct counts for multiplex PCR bias. The immunoSEQ Analyzer calculated repertoire clonality as one minus the normalized Shannon entropy. Fisher's exact test with Benjamini-Hochberg false discovery rate control was used to define clonal expansion, with two-tailed P<0.01. TCRdb took this table from immuneACCESS and kept in-frame rearrangements with V and J called. Such tables lack part of the clones; where checked against another copy, unresolved V genes explain under half of the gap, and the rest is unexplained. From that table come the V and J calls and clone size; the DNA was used to work out D and trimming. The sample includes some 12,000 clones, with roughly 73% observed a single time. The ten largest clones represent 1% to 1.4% of the sample.

What the study reported, not specific to this receptor: Highly diverse repertoires were observed in naive CD4+ and CD8+ T cells, whereas lower diversity was observed in memory cells, and the most oligoclonal repertoires were found in memory CD8+ cells. In both subjects, allostimulation led to expansion of memory CD8+ clones, though the expansion induced by regulatory dendritic cells appeared to be more limited than that induced by mature dendritic cells. Only a couple of subjects were sequenced, and considerable between-individual heterogeneity in the alloreactive memory CD8+ T cell pool was noted by the authors. Among the resting subsets, memory CD8+ T cells contained the most alloreactive TCR clonotypes.

As regards this clone: It lacks a known antigen. No clone much larger than this one lies a single base away; base qualities are absent.

The sample comprised naive CD8+ T cells from blood cultured with regulatory dendritic cells. Interpreted using the paper, the cell subset or site label stands for: CD45RA+ naive T cells. The TCR sequence derives from a human donor in good health.

CDR3 sequence: CAISAGQGGYGYTF. Here is the DNA: TGTGCCATCAGTGCCGGACAGGGCGGCTATGGCTACACCTTC. The rearranged segments are TRBV10-3 and TRBJ1-2; 8 bases in between match TRBD1. From the cysteine up to the phenylalanine, the CDR3 has a length of 14 residues. Only the CDR3 part of the read is kept: 42 bases, read in frame from the first base. The germline V gene provides CDR1 ENHRY and CDR2 SYGVKD. Clipping removes 4 bases from V and 4 bases from J, with 5 as the unmatched junction base count.